Listed below are T cell receptor beta chains from one sample, sequenced in a study of regulatory T cells in long-lasting Graves disease. TCRdb re-analysed the multiplex PCR reads in MiXCR, keeping a single row per CDR3 protein. The sample shows about 290,000 distinct CDR3 sequences, around a fifth of them seen only once. The sample here was peripheral blood mononuclear cells (PBMCs), taken when the disease was refractory, from a patient treated with antithyroid drugs. All receptors come from a female donor with Graves disease. Both conserved end residues are part of each CDR3. D genes are given only for firm matches. The listing skips clone size in some rows; elsewhere it reads once, few, many or a size class.

v_call	cdr3_length	j_call	clone_size	d_call	cdr3_aa	cdr3_nt
TRBV5-1	14	TRBJ2-7	-	TRBD1	CASSPTGLTYEQYF	TGCGCCAGCAGCCCGACAGGGTTGACCTACGAGCAGTACTTC
TRBV5-1	15	TRBJ1-3	-	-	CASSLDGGDGNTIYF	TGCGCCAGCAGCTTGGATGGGGGCGATGGAAACACCATATATTTT
TRBV6-2/TRBV6-3	16	TRBJ1-6	many	-	CASSYLGGRANSPLHF	TGTGCCAGCAGTTACCTAGGAGGACGGGCTAATTCACCCCTCCACTTT
TRBV4-3	19	TRBJ2-2	-	-	CASSQGHKGQTRDTGELFF	TGCGCCAGCAGCCAAGGGCATAAGGGACAAACTAGGGACACCGGGGAGCTGTTTTTT
TRBV28	14	TRBJ2-7	many	TRBD1	CASSWGQAEYEQYF	TGTGCCAGCAGTTGGGGACAGGCTGAATACGAGCAGTACTTC
TRBV15	13	TRBJ2-4	few	-	CATQEWGKDIQYF	TGTGCCACTCAGGAATGGGGCAAAGACATTCAGTACTTC
TRBV28	15	TRBJ2-2	many	TRBD1	CASSDRVSNTGELFF	TGTGCCAGCAGTGACAGGGTTTCGAACACCGGGGAGCTGTTTTTT
TRBV6-1	13	TRBJ1-6	-	-	CASSRGADSPLHF	TGTGCCAGCAGTCGGGGGGCAGATTCACCCCTCCACTTT
TRBV11-2	13	TRBJ1-1	many	-	CASTEPMNTEAFF	TGTGCCAGCACGGAACCGATGAACACTGAGGCTTTCTTT
TRBV30	14	TRBJ2-7	many	-	CAWTADRAAYEQYF	TGTGCCTGGACTGCGGACAGAGCTGCCTACGAGCAGTACTTC
TRBV7-3	14	TRBJ2-2	-	TRBD1	CASSLAGTGGELFF	TGTGCCAGCAGCCTAGCCGGGACAGGCGGGGAGCTGTTTTTT
TRBV9	15	TRBJ2-7	-	-	CASSVGNSHSDEQYF	TGTGCCAGCAGCGTAGGAAACAGCCATTCGGACGAGCAGTACTTC
TRBV3-1	15	TRBJ2-7	-	TRBD2	CASSSRRTSFNEQYF	TGTGCCAGCAGCTCCCGGCGGACTAGCTTCAACGAGCAGTACTTC
TRBV11-2	14	TRBJ1-2	many	-	CASSWTGMAYGYTF	TGTGCCAGCAGTTGGACCGGAATGGCCTATGGCTACACCTTC
TRBV30	16	TRBJ1-1	-	-	CAWSGGLGYMNTEAFF	TGTGCCTGGAGTGGGGGGTTAGGATACATGAACACTGAAGCTTTCTTT
TRBV14	15	TRBJ1-4	-	-	CASSQIRGPNEKLFF	TGTGCCAGCAGCCAAATACGGGGACCTAATGAAAAACTGTTTTTT
TRBV29-1	14	TRBJ2-7	many	-	CSVEERGALVEQYF	TGCAGCGTTGAAGAGCGAGGGGCGTTGGTCGAGCAGTACTTC
TRBV12-3/TRBV12-4	13	TRBJ2-7	few	-	CASSKLPGYEQYF	TGTGCCAGCAGTAAACTACCAGGGTACGAGCAGTACTTC
TRBV5-1	15	TRBJ2-7	few	TRBD2	CASAPGLADSYEQYF	TGCGCCAGCGCTCCCGGGCTAGCGGACTCCTACGAGCAGTACTTC
TRBV6-1	14	TRBJ1-6	few	TRBD1	CASRPRTGESPLHF	TGTGCCAGCAGGCCTCGAACAGGGGAATCACCCCTCCACTTT
TRBV28	16	TRBJ1-5	-	TRBD1	CASSKLQQGVDQPQHF	TGTGCCAGCAGTAAATTACAACAGGGGGTCGATCAGCCCCAGCATTTT
TRBV7-2	15	TRBJ2-7	many	TRBD2	CASSSSGRVGYEQYF	TGTGCCAGCAGCTCTAGCGGGAGGGTAGGCTACGAGCAGTACTTC
TRBV25-1	13	TRBJ2-3	-	-	CASSEGWGDTQYF	TGTGCCAGCAGTGAAGGGTGGGGAGATACGCAGTATTTT
TRBV12-3/TRBV12-4	15	TRBJ2-2	many	TRBD2	CASSPRLAGPGELFF	TGTGCCAGCAGTCCCCGACTAGCGGGTCCCGGGGAGCTGTTTTTT
TRBV5-6	13	TRBJ1-4	few	-	CASSSAGAEKLFF	TGTGCCAGCAGCTCGGCAGGGGCTGAAAAACTGTTTTTT
TRBV12-3/TRBV12-4	13	TRBJ1-2	many	-	CASSPNGGWGYTF	TGTGCCAGCAGCCCTAACGGGGGTTGGGGCTACACCTTC
TRBV20-1	13	TRBJ1-6	few	-	CSATRPNNSPLHF	TGCAGTGCCACCCGGCCCAATAATTCACCCCTCCACTTT
TRBV27	12	TRBJ2-7	many	TRBD2	CASSLMGGEQYF	TGTGCCAGCAGTTTAATGGGAGGGGAGCAGTACTTC
TRBV6-1	15	TRBJ1-6	-	-	CASSAGSAYNSPLHF	TGTGCCAGCAGTGCGGGGTCCGCCTATAATTCACCCCTCCACTTT
TRBV12-3/TRBV12-4	14	TRBJ1-5	few	TRBD1	CASSRTGDNQPQHF	TGTGCCAGCAGTCGGACAGGGGATAATCAGCCCCAGCATTTT